This record concerns one TCR beta chain sequence. The target of this receptor is not known. No base qualities exist here, and no much larger clone lies one base off it. The entry originates in a study of shared clonotypes between healthy human individuals (TCRdb year 2020). Regarding the research as a whole: The cohort included three men and a couple of women between 18 and 49 years of age. For each donor, CD4 naive and CD4 memory were each given three plates, CD8 naive was given two plates, and CD8 memory was given one plate. Blood TCR repertoires of four to six healthy adults were deeply sequenced to estimate repertoire size and the extent of clonotype sharing between individuals. To increase sequencing depth and limit assay-specific biases, different laboratories used diverse techniques to prepare libraries and sequence TCR repertoires. Per donor, leukapheresis produced somewhere between about 0.94 and 9.5 billion PBMCs. The paper as a whole reports these results and caveats: Rarefaction of sorted-subset datasets indicated incomplete sequencing despite the large sequencing depth. Higher generation probabilities were observed for clonotypes shared by all four sorted-subset donors than for non-shared clonotypes. Naive subsets generally had larger estimated clonotype richness than memory subsets did. Based on pairwise subsampling, the degree of clonotype sharing among donors was expected to be affected by sequencing depth. Sampling was limited to blood, and TCR repertoires in tissue likely differ from TCR repertoires in blood. Because the study included a small number of donors, the genetic and exposure-history diversity represented was limited. Sharing across a few donors was observed for about 4.8% of naive CD4, over 3% of naive CD8, 2% to 2.5% of memory CD4, and about 0.39% of memory CD8 clonotypes.

Healthy HIV-negative adults with no recently reported acute infections or vaccinations were included as donors. Every donor was a Caucasian adult living in Nashville, Tennessee, USA. CD4+ T cells were enriched through magnetic negative selection, after which naive cells were positively selected on CD45RA and the remaining negative fraction served as the memory subset. Blood was obtained by leukapheresis, after which PBMCs were separated by Ficoll-Histopaque density gradient centrifugation and cryopreserved in liquid nitrogen vapor phase. Analytical flow cytometry was used to check the purity and quantity of each magnetically sorted T cell population. From each sorted fraction, genomic DNA was isolated and quantified by UV absorbance on a Nanodrop 2000c. Spanning cysteine to phenylalanine, the CDR3 consists of 16 amino acids. The retained sequence is limited to the CDR3, 48 bases, with the frame set at the first base. The germline V gene sets CDR1 to SGHRS and CDR2 to YFSETQ. The trim is 2 bases for V and 0 bases for J, with a gap of 11 bases between the germline ends.

Using the deep immunoSEQ assay, multiplex PCR amplified TCR CDR3 regions from genomic DNA. Extracted genomic DNA from each cell subset was spread evenly across all wells of several immunoSEQ 96-well plates, with each plate serving as a replicate. For sorted subsets, approximately 210 ng genomic DNA, equal to 30,000 to 35,000 T cell genomes, was loaded into each replicate PCR. Purified libraries were quantified with a Qubit 3.0 fluorometer, sized on a Bioanalyzer 2100, and re-quantified with the KAPA Library Quantification kit. Each immunoSEQ 96-well plate was sequenced on its own single-read 150-cycle Illumina NextSeq 550 flow cell. Concerning the study's data processing: The immunoSEQ output contained only junctional sequences without quality scores, so filtering could not match that applied to full-length reads. Sequences were annotated with PyIR, a Python wrapper for IgBLAST v1.9, and V/J genes and CDR3 were assigned using IMGT germline references. Any read was removed if the V/J assignment was weak (E-value above 1e-6), the CDR3 was missing, or the read contained stop codons, out-of-frame junctions, or ambiguous translated residues. V3J clonotypes were defined by identical inferred V gene, J gene, and CDR3 amino acid sequence. Percentage overlap between repertoires was computed as shared unique clonotypes divided by the size of the smaller repertoire. Three approaches were used to assess repertoire richness: RTK rarefaction, the Chao1 estimator, and Recon v2.1 estimates of unobserved clonotypes. OLGA was used to compute generation probabilities for all TCRbeta clonotypes that the gDNA method yielded from a few donors. Here the immuneACCESS table is served through TCRdb, limited to in-frame sequences with V and J called. Missing clones are a known gap in these copies; in checked studies unresolved V genes cover under half, and the rest lacks a known reason. The DNA was the basis for D and trimming; V, J and clone size are from that table. The sample profile shows 1.6 million or so clones; around 98.5% of them were found once. Roughly 0.35% of the sample goes to the ten largest clones.

The sequenced sample was naive CD4+ T cells sorted from blood. What the cell subset or site label conveys for this sample: CD45RA+ positively selected. This clonotype was sampled from a man aged 25-40 years in good health. Recombination linked TRBV5-1 to TRBJ2-2; the D gene is possibly TRBD1 or TRBD2, with 6 bases matching each. CDR3 region: CASSLGGSANTGELFF. The DNA reads TGCGCCAGCAGCTTAGGGGGGTCTGCGAACACCGGGGAGCTGTTTTTT.